This TCR beta chain is from a study of T cells in Graves' hyperthyroidism and ophthalmopathy. Amplification of TCR beta CDR3 regions used RNA as the template. Researchers ran a first-round RT-PCR on the TCR CDR3 using the HTBI primer set. TCRdb reanalysed the multiplex PCR reads using MiXCR and keeps one entry per CDR3 protein. Of approximately 610,000 distinct CDR3 sequences listed, around 15% are singletons. The germline V gene has CDR1 PRHDT and CDR2 FYEKMQ (reference sequence). This CDR3 has 17 amino acids. Trimming pared 5 bases from V and 0 bases from J, leaving 14 bases between. The origin of this receptor is a woman between 40 and 50 years old with Graves' ophthalmopathy. The chain couples TRBV13 to TRBJ1-6, with D hard to call. The sequencing input was blood. CDR3 nucleotides: TGTGCCAGCAGCACGCATTCCCGGGGCTCCTATAATTCACCCCTCCACTTT. This encodes CASSTHSRGSYNSPLHF.